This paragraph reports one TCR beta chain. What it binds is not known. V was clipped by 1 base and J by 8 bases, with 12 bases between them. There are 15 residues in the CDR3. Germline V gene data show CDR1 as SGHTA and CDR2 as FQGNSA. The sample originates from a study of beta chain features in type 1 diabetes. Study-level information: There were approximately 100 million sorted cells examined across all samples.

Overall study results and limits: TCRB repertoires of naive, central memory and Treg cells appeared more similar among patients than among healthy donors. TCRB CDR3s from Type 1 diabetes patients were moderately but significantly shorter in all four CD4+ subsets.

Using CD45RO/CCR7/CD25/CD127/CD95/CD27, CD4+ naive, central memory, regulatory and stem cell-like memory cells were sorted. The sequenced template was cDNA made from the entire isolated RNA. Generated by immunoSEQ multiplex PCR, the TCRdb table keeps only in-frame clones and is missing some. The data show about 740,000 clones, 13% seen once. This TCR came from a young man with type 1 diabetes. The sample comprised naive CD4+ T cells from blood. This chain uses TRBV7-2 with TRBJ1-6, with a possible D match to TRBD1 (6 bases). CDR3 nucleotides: TGTGCCAGCAGCTTAGGGCAGGGGAGGGATTCACCCCTCCACTTT. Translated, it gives CASSLGQGRDSPLHF.